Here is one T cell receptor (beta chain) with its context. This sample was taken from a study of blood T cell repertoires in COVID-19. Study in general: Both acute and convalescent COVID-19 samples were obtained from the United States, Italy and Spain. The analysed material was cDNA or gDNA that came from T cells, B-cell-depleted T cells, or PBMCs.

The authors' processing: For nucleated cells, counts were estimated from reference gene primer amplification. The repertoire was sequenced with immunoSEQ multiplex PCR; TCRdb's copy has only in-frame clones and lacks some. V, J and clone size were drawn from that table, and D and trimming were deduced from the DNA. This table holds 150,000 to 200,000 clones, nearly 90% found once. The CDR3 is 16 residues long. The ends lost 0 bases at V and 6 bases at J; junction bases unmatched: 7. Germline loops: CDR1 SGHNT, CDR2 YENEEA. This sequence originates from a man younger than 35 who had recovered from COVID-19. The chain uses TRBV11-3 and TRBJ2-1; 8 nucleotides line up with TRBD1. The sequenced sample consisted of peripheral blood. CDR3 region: CASSLDETGDGNEQFF. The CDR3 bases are TGTGCCAGCAGCTTAGATGAGACAGGGGACGGCAATGAGCAGTTCTTC.